This T cell receptor (beta chain) derives from a study of shared clonotypes between healthy human individuals. Study-level background: A couple of female and three male donors aged 18 to 49 were enrolled.

With respect to this clone: The antigen is unknown.

Libraries were prepared by immunoSEQ multiplex PCR; TCRdb keeps only in-frame clonotypes and omits some of them. The table records around 1.4 million clones, approximately 98.5% of them present only once. Study-level findings and limits: Relative to memory subsets, naive subsets generally showed larger estimated richness. Generation probabilities were higher for clonotypes shared across all four sorted-subset donors than for unshared ones.

The CDR3 consists of 16 residues. Germline assignment: CDR1 SGHAT and CDR2 FQNNGV. After removal of 3 bases from V and 6 bases from J, the junction contained 9 bases not matched to a gene. The clonotype was recovered from a man aged 25 to 40 in good health. The chain joins TRBV11-2 to TRBJ2-3; 10 nucleotides agree with TRBD2. The sequencing input was naive CD4+ T cells sorted from blood. The subset here: CD45RA+ positively selected. The CDR3 sequence is CASSFQREGGIDTQYF. CDR3 sequence (DNA): TGTGCCAGCAGCTTCCAGCGGGAGGGCGGAATCGATACGCAGTATTTT.